The TCR beta chain under discussion was sequenced for a study of beta chain features in type 1 diabetes. Every isolated RNA sample was fully reverse transcribed, so sequencing captured expressed TCRB transcripts. TCRdb's copy holds only in-frame clones and misses some; the assay was immunoSEQ multiplex PCR. There are fewer than 500,000 clones in the sample; roughly 13% occur only once, and under 0.04% lies in the top ten. This CDR3 has 14 residues. V lost 0 bases and J lost 1, with 5 bases in between. Germline-derived CDR1 and CDR2 are MNHEY and SVGAGI. The sample holds a few counts of this clone. The chain recombines TRBV6-5 with TRBJ2-3; no firm D call. The clonotype comes from a man aged 25 to 40 in good health. Input material: naive CD4+ T cells from blood. CDR3 residues: CASSYSLGTDTQYF. DNA for the CDR3: TGTGCCAGCAGTTACTCGTTAGGCACAGATACGCAGTATTTT.